The 23 T cell receptor beta chains below come from one sample, sequenced in a study of a mutant IDH1 vaccine in newly diagnosed glioma. Sequencing used immunoSEQ multiplex PCR; TCRdb keeps in-frame clones, though not all of them. The table has fewer than 55,000 clones, roughly 79% seen once. For these TCRs, the target antigens are not known. Time point indicated: week 35, safety follow-up. With topical imiquimod, each dose of the vaccine consisted of 300 ug of mutant IDH1 20-mer peptide. Specimen: PBMCs, collected from a glioma patient whose treatment included an IDH1 peptide vaccine. These receptors all come from a woman aged 40 to 50 with glioma. Some clones in this sample may be carry-over from other donors' samples.

The chain recombines TRBV10-3 with TRBJ1-2; D not certain. Germline V gene sequence: CDR1 ENHRY, CDR2 SYGVKD. V was shortened by 4 bases and J by 2 bases, with 8 bases between the two germline ends. The CDR3 is made up of 13 amino acids. The CDR3 is CAISVGNNYGYTF. DNA of the CDR3: TGTGCCATCAGTGTGGGGAACAACTATGGCTACACCTTC.

This clone is a singleton in its sample. This chain links TRBV2 with TRBJ2-1, with D perhaps matching TRBD1 (7 bases). Trimming removed 6 bases from V and 3 bases from J, with 12 bases in between. Germline V gene data show CDR1 as SNHLY and CDR2 as FYNNEI. The length of the CDR3 is 14 residues. The CDR3 DNA sequence: TGTGCCAGCAGGGGCAGGGGGGACTACAATGAGCAGTTCTTC. Its translation is CASRGRGDYNEQFF. Full variable domain (missing parts from reference TRBV2 and TRBJ2-1): EPEVTQTPSHQVTQMGQEVILRCVPISNHLYFYWYRQILGQKVEFLVSFYNNEISEKSEIFDDQFSVERPDGSNFTLKIRSTKLEDSAMYFCASRGRGDYNEQFFGPGTRLTVL.

The rearrangement joins TRBV25-1 to TRBJ2-1; D is undetermined. Germline V lookup: CDR1 MGHDK, CDR2 SYGVNS. V dropped 4 bases and J dropped 5 bases, with 12 bases sitting between them. The CDR3 spans 14 residues. In DNA form, the CDR3 reads TGTGCCAGCAGTGGGACGGACCACCACAATGAGCAGTTCTTC. Translation gives CASSGTDHHNEQFF.

The chain recombines TRBV7-2 with TRBJ2-5; maybe TRBD2 (5 bases). This CDR3 comprises 13 residues. Germline V lookup: CDR1 SGHTA, CDR2 FQGNSA. V lost 1 base, J lost 6 bases, and 9 bases lay in between. CDR3 DNA: TGTGCCAGCAGCTTAGATGAGGGAAAGACCCAGTACTTC. Protein: CASSLDEGKTQYF.

This clone came up once. The chain is built from TRBV7-2 and TRBJ2-7; 7 bases match TRBD2. Germline assignment: CDR1 SGHTA and CDR2 FQGNSA. The V segment lost 1 base and the J segment 0 bases; nucleotides outside the gene matches: 0. CDR3 length equals 14 residues. As DNA, the CDR3 is TGTGCCAGCAGCTTAGGGGACTACTCCTACGAGCAGTACTTC. Its translation: CASSLGDYSYEQYF.

The chain employs TRBV27 and TRBJ1-5, with 11 bases that match TRBD1. Germline V gene sequence: CDR1 MNHEY, CDR2 SMNVEV (reference sequence). Losses at the gene ends were 6 bases for V and 4 bases for J; bases not matched to a gene: 5. The CDR3 is 15 amino acids. The CDR3 DNA reads TGTGCCAGCAGATCAGGACAGGGGGCGAATCAGCCCCAGCATTTT. Its protein product is CASRSGQGANQPQHF.

The chain links TRBV4-2 to TRBJ1-5; D remains ambiguous. V was pared by 8 bases and J by 2 bases, with 10 bases between. The CDR3 length is 13 residues. Per the germline V gene, CDR1 is LGHNA and CDR2 is YNFKEQ. CDR3 in DNA: TGTGCCAGCCGGGAGGGCGGCAATCAGCCCCAGCATTTT. Translating gives CASREGGNQPQHF.

The V call is TRBV30, the J call TRBJ2-5, with D perhaps matching TRBD1 or TRBD2 (5 bases each). V dropped 3 bases and J dropped 5 bases, with 10 bases sitting between them. The CDR3 extends over 12 amino acids. The V gene's germline CDR1 is GTSNPN and CDR2 SVGIG (reference sequence). The CDR3 DNA reads as TGTGCCTGGAGGGGGGTTGGTGAGACCCAGTACTTC. Amino acid sequence: CAWRGVGETQYF.

The chain employs TRBV18 and TRBJ1-3; no clear D gene. The CDR3 contains 13 residues. The V gene's germline CDR1 is KGHSH and CDR2 LQKENI. The ends were cut back, 2 bases at V and 3 bases at J, with 5 bases in the middle. CDR3 amino acids: CASSPGDGNTIYF. The CDR3 DNA reads TGTGCCAGCTCACCAGGGGATGGAAACACCATATATTTT.

This chain connects TRBV29-1 to TRBJ2-3; TRBD1 aligns across 9 bases. Germline CDR1 and CDR2: SQVTM and ANQGSEA. V lost 6 bases to trimming and J lost 14 bases; unmatched junction nucleotides: 6. The CDR3 consists of 10 residues. The chain's CDR3 is CSVRDRVLYF. For the CDR3, the DNA is TGCAGCGTCCGGGACAGGGTGCTGTATTTT.

In nucleotides, the CDR3 is TGTGCCAGCAGCTCCTCCCCCACTTTGCACCTCGGGGATACGCAGTATTTT. Residues: CASSSSPTLHLGDTQYF. The chain employs TRBV5-4 and TRBJ2-3; D uncertain. CDR3 length: 17 residues. Trimming pared 3 bases from V and 6 bases from J, leaving 23 bases between. CDR1 SGHNT and CDR2 YYREEE come from the germline V gene (reference sequence).

The chain is built from TRBV6-5 and TRBJ1-2; D is possibly TRBD1 (5 bases). CDR3 length equals 14 residues. Per germline, CDR1 MNHEY and CDR2 SVGAGI. The germline V and J ends were trimmed by 0 bases and 8 bases, with 13 bases remaining between them. The CDR3 bases are TGTGCCAGCAGTTACTCGGGGGGAAGGAAAGGCTACACCTTC. It specifies CASSYSGGRKGYTF.

V and J are TRBV28 and TRBJ1-3, with no clear D. Germline loops: CDR1 MDHEN, CDR2 SYDVKM. V lost 9 bases, J lost 5 bases, and 11 bases lay in between. CDR3 length: 12 amino acids. The CDR3 is CASYTGRNTIYF. The CDR3 nucleotides are TGTGCCAGTTATACGGGTAGAAACACCATATATTTT.

The chain recombines TRBV7-2 with TRBJ1-2; weak D call: TRBD1 (5 bases). The CDR3 length is 13 residues. V was trimmed by 5 bases and J by 8 bases, leaving 15 bases between them. The germline CDR1 and CDR2 sequences are SGHTA and FQGNSA. CDR3 DNA sequence: TGTGCCAGCAGCCCAGACGGGGCGGAGGGCTACACCTTC. It translates to CASSPDGAEGYTF. Supplemented by reference TRBV7-2 and TRBJ1-2, the full variable domain reads GAGVSQSPSNKVTEKGKDVELRCDPISGHTALYWYRQSLGQGLEFLIYFQGNSAPDKSGLPSDRFSAERTGGSVSTLTIQRTQQEDSAVYLCASSPDGAEGYTFGSGTRLTVV.

This rearrangement joins TRBV7-9 to TRBJ2-3; the D is unclear. The CDR3 loop spans 15 amino acids. CDR1 is SEHNR, CDR2 FQNEAQ, per germline (reference sequence). V lost 1 base and J 0 bases, leaving 8 bases between the germline ends. For the CDR3, the DNA is TGTGCCAGCAGCTTAGACTTTACTAGCACAGATACGCAGTATTTT. This sequence encodes CASSLDFTSTDTQYF.

J is TRBJ1-1 and V is TRBV18; tentative D call: TRBD1 (5 bases). This CDR3 is built from 13 residues. Trimming took 6 bases from V and 1 from J, leaving 9 bases between them. Germline CDR1 and CDR2: KGHSH and LQKENI. CDR3 nucleotides: TGTGCCAGCTCCGGGGACCCGAACACTGAAGCTTTCTTT. It encodes CASSGDPNTEAFF.

This clone showed up just once. The V gene is TRBV10-3, the J gene TRBJ2-2; D remains unclear. Trimming stripped 3 bases from V and 7 bases from J, with 6 bases between. The CDR3 spans 12 residues. Germline values: CDR1 ENHRY, CDR2 SYGVKD. This CDR3 reads CAISDAVGELFF. The CDR3 DNA reads as TGTGCCATCAGTGACGCTGTCGGGGAGCTGTTTTTT.

In regard to this clone: One end of the junction varies from germline; a read error may be responsible. J is TRBJ1-1 and V is TRBV30, with a tentative D call TRBD1 (5 bases). Germline V gene lookup returns CDR1 GTSNPN and CDR2 SVGIG (reference sequence). The CDR3 length is 14 residues. DNA for the CDR3: TGTGCCTGGAGTAGGGGCTCGATGAACACTGAAGCTTCCTTT. Protein sequence: CAWSRGSMNTEASF.

This clone occurred a few times. The chain joins TRBV29-1 to TRBJ1-1; D is possibly TRBD1 (5 bases). V was pared by 6 bases and J by 1 base, with 15 bases between. Germline V gene sequence: CDR1 SQVTM, CDR2 ANQGSEA. The CDR3 contains 14 residues. The CDR3 loop is CSVGRDVKNTEAFF. CDR3 DNA: TGCAGCGTGGGGCGGGACGTAAAGAACACTGAAGCTTTCTTT. The entire variable domain, with the rest obtained from reference TRBV29-1 and TRBJ1-1, is as follows: SAVISQKPSRDICQRGTSLTIQCQVDSQVTMMFWYRQQPGQSLTLIATANQGSEATYESGFVIDKFPISRPNLTFSTLTVSNMSPEDSSIYLCSVGRDVKNTEAFFGQGTRLTVV.

The chain employs TRBV5-1 and TRBJ2-5; 10 bases map to TRBD2. Germline V gene sequence: CDR1 SGHRS, CDR2 YFSETQ. The CDR3 consists of 15 residues. V lost 4 bases to trimming and J lost 1 base; unmatched junction nucleotides: 4. In DNA form, the CDR3 reads TGCGCCAGCAGCCTAAGCGGGGGGGCCCAAGAGACCCAGTACTTC. This translates into CASSLSGGAQETQYF.

The chain couples TRBV7-6 to TRBJ1-2; maybe TRBD1 (5 bases). V lost 1 base and J 0 bases, leaving 9 bases between the germline ends. This CDR3 spans 15 amino acids. CDR1 and CDR2 from the germline V gene are SGHVS and FNYEAQ. The chain's CDR3 is CASSLEQGANYGYTF. The CDR3 nucleotides are TGTGCCAGCAGCTTAGAGCAGGGAGCTAACTATGGCTACACCTTC.

The chain carries TRBV5-1 and TRBJ1-6; 8 bases agree with TRBD1. V gave up 7 bases and J gave up 10 bases; unmatched junction bases: 10. The CDR3 is made up of 14 amino acids. Germline lookup yields CDR1 SGHRS and CDR2 YFSETQ. CDR3: CASSRTGIGSPLHF. The CDR3 nucleotides are TGCGCCAGCTCCAGGACAGGGATTGGGTCACCCCTCCACTTT.

Here the CDR3 DNA reads TGCGCCAGCAGTGAGCCACCCAGGGGGACCTACGAGCAGTACTTC. It encodes CASSEPPRGTYEQYF. The rearrangement joins TRBV10-1 to TRBJ2-7, with 7 bases fitting TRBD1. The CDR3 loop spans 15 amino acids. Germline V gene lookup returns CDR1 WNHNN and CDR2 SYGVQD (reference sequence). J gave up 2 bases and V 2 bases, and 6 bases lay outside the gene matches.